A single sample is the source of the 4 T cell receptor beta chains below, sequenced in a study of CD8+ T cells in alopecia areata. Extracted RNA was reverse transcribed into cDNA, the sequencing template. Sequencing used immunoSEQ multiplex PCR; TCRdb keeps in-frame clones, though not all of them. The table has 250,000 or so clones, 67% seen once; the top ten hold more than 0.95%. Sequenced here: CD4+ T cells sorted from blood, sampled at week 0. The source of these receptors is a human donor with alopecia areata.

CDR3: CAWSSRGGWSNQPQHF. The CDR3 DNA is TGTGCCTGGAGTTCCCGGGGAGGGTGGAGCAATCAGCCCCAGCATTTT. This chain uses TRBV30 with TRBJ1-5, with D hard to call. Looked up from germline, CDR1 is GTSNPN and CDR2 is SVGIG (reference sequence). The CDR3 has 16 amino acids. V was shortened by 2 bases and J by 1 base, with 15 bases between the two germline ends.

For the CDR3, the DNA is TGCAGCGTTGATCGGCTGCGGACAGGAATAACCTACGAGCAGTACTTC. This codes for CSVDRLRTGITYEQYF. The chain combines TRBV29-1 with TRBJ2-7; TRBD1 agrees at 7 bases. Germline values: CDR1 SQVTM, CDR2 ANQGSEA. The CDR3 extends over 16 amino acids. V was pared by 3 bases and J by 2 bases, with 13 bases of the junction left unmatched.

The CDR3: CASSAQGEYF. The CDR3 nucleotides read TGTGCCAGCAGTGCTCAGGGGGAGTACTTC. This chain uses TRBV13 with TRBJ2-7; TRBD1 agrees at 7 bases. V shed 6 bases, J shed 11 bases, and the junction held 4 bases outside the gene matches. This CDR3 has 10 amino acids. Germline lookup yields CDR1 PRHDT and CDR2 FYEKMQ (reference sequence).

This clone was seen a single time. This sequence joins TRBV7-9 and TRBJ2-3, with D perhaps matching TRBD2 (5 bases). The V end lost 6 bases, the J end lost 6 bases, and 19 bases lay between the germline ends. This CDR3 has 15 amino acids. Germline assignment: CDR1 SEHNR and CDR2 FQNEAQ (reference sequence). This CDR3 is CASSSPLKPGDTQYF. CDR3 DNA sequence: TGTGCCAGCAGTAGTCCGCTCAAACCGGGGGATACGCAGTATTTT. Looking up the rest from reference TRBV7-9 and TRBJ2-3 gives the full variable domain: DTGVSQNPRHKITKRGQNVTFRCDPISEHNRLYWYRQTLGQGPEFLTYFQNEAQLEKSRLLSDRFSAERPKGSFSTLEIQRTEQGDSAMYLCASSSPLKPGDTQYFGPGTRLTVL.